This T cell receptor beta chain was sequenced in a study of blood T cell repertoires in COVID-19. Turning to the study itself: From T cells, B-cell-depleted T cells, or PBMCs came the material, which was cDNA or gDNA.

Clones were sequenced by immunoSEQ multiplex PCR, and TCRdb holds only the in-frame ones, with some missing. The table has tens of thousands of clones, 90% to 95% seen once; the top ten hold around 10%. This clone was observed a handful of times. The sequenced sample consisted of peripheral blood. The clonotype was recovered from an elderly woman with acute or convalescent COVID-19.

In DNA, the CDR3 is TGTGCCAGCAGCTCTAGTCGGACAGGGGCCAAAAACATTCAGTACTTC. Protein: CASSSSRTGAKNIQYF. The J gene is TRBJ2-4, the V gene TRBV7-3; TRBD1 aligns across 8 bases. This CDR3 spans 16 amino acids. From germline, CDR1 is SGHTA and CDR2 FQGTGA. V lost 4 bases and J lost 1; bases outside the gene matches: 6.